A selection of T cell receptor beta chains follows, all from one sample in a study of OX40 agonist ivuxolimab in advanced cancers. Sequencing was performed with immunoSEQ multiplex PCR; in TCRdb, only in-frame clones are kept and a portion is missing. Of some 77,000 clones in the sample, 85% were seen once. Sequenced here: CD4+ or CD8+ T cells sorted from blood, sampled in a trial of the OX40 agonist ivuxolimab. The receptors were gathered from an adult with an advanced solid tumor such as melanoma, head and neck, liver or kidney cancer. CDR3s include the opening cysteine and the closing phenylalanine or tryptophan. The D gene is left open where the match is weak.

CDR3 protein	D gene	CDR3 length	V gene
CASRAEWSWSTDTQYF	NA	16	TRBV7-8
CASRVTTMPNQPQHF	NA	15	TRBV2
CASSSSSGSTYNEQFF	TRBD2	16	TRBV11-3
CASSLANEQYF	NA	11	TRBV7-8
CASSIDRPVILFF	NA	13	TRBV5-1
CATSEGHFLRGFF	NA	13	TRBV15
CASSPGTVSLTDTQYF	TRBD1	16	TRBV7-3
CASSLSVEMSSGNTIYF	NA	17	TRBV7-2
CASSLKAGGAVDEQFF	TRBD2	16	TRBV7-8
CASRRIQGTGYEQYF	TRBD1	15	TRBV5-1
CASSYSRNTEAFF	NA	13	TRBV6-5
CASRFAGRRGYTF	NA	13	TRBV5-8
CASSIGQGAGEQYF	TRBD1	14	TRBV19
CASSYRQGPGNTIYF	TRBD1	15	TRBV6-5
CASSFTPDNLREKLFF	NA	16	TRBV5-1
CASSFLWERKNEQFF	NA	15	TRBV28
CASSQDGGTGSQPQHF	TRBD1	16	TRBV4-2
CASPPETGLSYEQYF	TRBD1	15	TRBV28
CASSLEGSPYEQYF	NA	14	TRBV5-1
CASSRLGGPVTDTQYF	NA	16	TRBV4-1
CASSLGPADTQYF	NA	13	TRBV4-2
CASSPRGQGAGNTIYF	TRBD1	16	TRBV5-1
CASSPGTGGSLAKNIQYF	TRBD1	18	TRBV27
CASSSTGDQPQHF	TRBD1	13	TRBV7-9
CASSDSTGRIGGQFF	NA	15	TRBV6-4
CASSAQLGTGLTYEQYF	TRBD1	17	TRBV6-1
CASSDYASSYNEQFF	NA	15	TRBV6-6
CASSVSLGYGGSGANVLTF	TRBD2	19	TRBV9
CASSQRGNTEAFF	NA	13	TRBV5-1
CAIRTKLAWDYGYTF	NA	15	TRBV10-3
CASSPLRGEQYF	NA	12	TRBV18
CASSHSMGFLGEQYF	NA	15	TRBV6-1
CATLGGGSSYNEQFF	NA	15	TRBV15
CASSLASGRPGNHQYF	NA	16	TRBV11-2
CASSGGTGRNTGELFF	TRBD1	16	TRBV7-2
CASSRGQSSYNEQFF	TRBD1	15	TRBV9
CASSSGAVLYNEQFF	NA	15	TRBV7-9
CASSLVAGSYNEQFF	NA	15	TRBV5-1
CAWSGGNNQPQHF	NA	13	TRBV30
CASSLPGTSYNSPLHF	NA	16	TRBV28
CASSPPGGNNQPQHF	NA	15	TRBV18
CASSYSRYSYEQYF	NA	14	TRBV6-5
CASSFGTGIGYTF	TRBD1	13	TRBV7-3
CSASTNEQFF	NA	10	TRBV20-1
CASSLSGETQYF	NA	12	TRBV7-9